Below, 13 T cell receptor beta chains from the same sample are listed, as sequenced in a study of blood T cell repertoires in COVID-19. Sequenced by immunoSEQ multiplex PCR; TCRdb stores in-frame clones only, minus some. Of roughly 120,000 clones in the sample, 65% to 80% were seen once. Material: peripheral blood. Source of these receptors: a man aged 70-80 years with acute or convalescent COVID-19.

This clone was recorded a few times. The rearrangement uses TRBV5-5 and TRBJ1-2, with a possible D match to TRBD1 (6 bases). This CDR3 region has 14 residues. Germline lookup yields CDR1 SGHKS and CDR2 YYEKEE (reference sequence). V was clipped by 4 bases and J by 2 bases, with 12 bases between them. CDR3 sequence: CASSVEQGNYGYTF. Written as DNA, the CDR3 is TGTGCCAGCAGCGTCGAACAGGGCAACTATGGCTACACCTTC.

The chain combines TRBV28 with TRBJ1-6; perhaps TRBD1 as D (6 bases). Germline V CDR1 and CDR2: MDHEN, SYDVKM. The CDR3 length is 18 residues. V shed 4 bases and J shed 0 bases, with 16 bases lying between them. CDR3 sequence reads: CASSSDSPLGSYNSPLHF. CDR3 DNA sequence: TGTGCCAGCAGTTCGGACAGTCCGCTGGGCTCCTATAATTCACCCCTCCACTTT. Filled out from reference TRBV28 and TRBJ1-6, the complete variable domain reads DVKVTQSSRYLVKRTGEKVFLECVQDMDHENMFWYRQDPGLGLRLIYFSYDVKMKEKGDIPEGYSVSREKKERFSLILESASTNQTSMYLCASSSDSPLGSYNSPLHFGNGTRLTVT.

The genes are TRBV19 and TRBJ2-1; a weak D match, TRBD1 (6 bases). The CDR3 consists of 14 residues. V lost 6 bases and J lost 0, with 9 bases in between. CDR1 is LNHDA, CDR2 SQIVND, per germline (reference sequence). The CDR3 DNA reads TGTGCCAGTAGGGGGGCTTCCTCCTACAATGAGCAGTTCTTC. It codes for CASRGASSYNEQFF.

V is TRBV18 and J is TRBJ2-6; 8 bases line up with TRBD2. This CDR3 spans 17 amino acids. V trimming: 6 bases; J trimming: 0 bases; junction bases outside the gene matches: 7. Germline assignment: CDR1 KGHSH and CDR2 LQKENI. For the CDR3, the DNA is TGTGCCAGCTCCCTACTAGCGGCCAGCTCTGGGGCCAACGTCCTGACTTTC. Its protein product is CASSLLAASSGANVLTF. The entire variable domain, with the rest obtained from reference TRBV18 and TRBJ2-6, is as follows: NAGVMQNPRHLVRRRGQEARLRCSPMKGHSHVYWYRQLPEEGLKFMVYLQKENIIDESGMPKERFSAEFPKEGPSILRIQQVVRGDSAAYFCASSLLAASSGANVLTFGAGSRLTVL.

This clone came up a few times. The chain combines TRBV20-1 with TRBJ2-5; no firm D call. Trimming took 6 bases from V and 5 from J, leaving 10 bases between them. Germline V gene sequence: CDR1 DFQATT, CDR2 SNEGSKA (reference sequence). The CDR3 has 11 amino acids. The chain's CDR3 is CSANSPETQYF. The DNA of the CDR3 is TGCAGTGCCAACTCCCCCGAGACCCAGTACTTC.

The V gene is TRBV19, the J gene TRBJ2-7; 8 nucleotides match TRBD1. V was clipped by 1 base and J by 0 bases; unmatched bases: 8. The CDR3 has 17 residues. Germline CDR1 and CDR2: LNHDA and SQIVND (reference sequence). Written as DNA, the CDR3 is TGTGCCAGTAGTATAGGACGCCCGGGACAGGTCTCCTACGAGCAGTACTTC. Amino acid sequence: CASSIGRPGQVSYEQYF.

J is TRBJ1-2 and V is TRBV7-2; no clear D. The CDR3 has 14 amino acids. Germline loops: CDR1 SGHTA, CDR2 FQGNSA. V was cut by 3 bases and J by 1 base, with 9 bases left in between. The CDR3 is CASSFGDFNYGYTF. CDR3 DNA sequence: TGTGCCAGCAGCTTCGGTGATTTTAACTATGGCTACACCTTC.

The chain links TRBV11-3 to TRBJ2-5; a weak D match, TRBD1 (5 bases). Germline V gene sequence: CDR1 SGHNT, CDR2 YENEEA. The CDR3 length is 16 residues. With 5 bases removed from V and 5 bases from J, the gap between germline ends came to 21 bases. The CDR3 reads CASSIGAGSLRETQYF. CDR3 DNA sequence: TGTGCCAGCAGCATTGGGGCAGGGTCATTAAGGGAGACCCAGTACTTC.

The chain links TRBV24-1 to TRBJ2-7; 10 bases match TRBD1. V was pared by 2 bases and J by 5 bases, with 5 bases of the junction left unmatched. This CDR3 contains 15 residues. Looked up from germline, CDR1 is KGHDR and CDR2 is SFDVKD. The CDR3 bases are TGTGCCACCAGTGATTCGGGACAGGGGAGAGACGAGCAGTACTTC. Translated, it gives CATSDSGQGRDEQYF.

The chain combines TRBV11-2 with TRBJ2-7, with 11 bases matching TRBD2. Trimming removed 5 bases from V and 3 bases from J; junction bases left unmatched: 9. Germline V lookup: CDR1 SGHAT, CDR2 FQNNGV. CDR3 size: 16 residues. The CDR3 here is CASSGGRLAGNYEQYF. In DNA, the CDR3 is TGTGCCAGCAGCGGGGGGAGACTAGCGGGAAACTACGAGCAGTACTTC.

V usage is TRBV7-2 and J usage is TRBJ2-7; TRBD2 agrees at 11 bases. The CDR3 length is 16 residues. The germline gives CDR1 SGHTA, CDR2 FQGNSA. V dropped 3 bases and J dropped 0; count of bases not matched to a gene: 4. The CDR3 sequence is CASSLTSGMSSYEQYF. The CDR3 nucleotides read TGTGCCAGCAGCTTGACTAGCGGGATGAGCTCCTACGAGCAGTACTTC.

The J gene is TRBJ2-1, the V gene TRBV5-1, with TRBD2 identical over 14 bases. The germline V gene encodes CDR1 SGHRS and CDR2 YFSETQ. The CDR3 contains 17 residues. Trimming cost V 3 bases and J 6 bases; bases outside gene matches: 8. The CDR3, as DNA: TGCGCCAGCAGCTCGGGACTAGCGGGAGTCGCGCGCAATGAGCAGTTCTTC. It is translated as CASSSGLAGVARNEQFF.

The chain is built from TRBV7-3 and TRBJ1-6; 7 nucleotides agree with TRBD1. V was clipped by 7 bases and J by 5 bases; unmatched bases: 23. Germline V gives CDR1 SGHTA, CDR2 FQGTGA. The CDR3 covers 20 residues. The CDR3 DNA reads as TGTGCCAGCAACATTTGCCACTTAGCTAGTCGGGACAGCAATAATTCACCCCTCCACTTT. It encodes CASNICHLASRDSNNSPLHF.